This T cell receptor beta chain appears in the sequencing data of a study of T-cell memory formation after mild COVID-19. Study summary: TCR clusters were mostly confined to one donor each.

Libraries for TCRalpha and TCRbeta carried sample barcodes and unique molecular identifiers via 5'RACE. TCRdb ran MiXCR on the 5' RACE reads and lists one entry per CDR3 protein. The sample records 400,000 to 500,000 distinct CDR3 sequences, around 18% being singletons. Study-wide results and caveats: Memory cells collected pre-infection included some clones that later responded, suggesting cross-reactive memory joined. CD4+ contracting clones were found mainly in CM and EM, and CD8+ ones in EMRA.

In the case of this clonotype: Its matching antigen is unknown.

With 1 base clipped from V and 4 bases from J, the junction kept 7 bases outside the gene matches. This CDR3 spans 16 amino acids. CDR1 is SGHNT and CDR2 is YYREEE in the germline V gene (reference sequence). The chain combines TRBV5-4 with TRBJ2-3; 9 positions match TRBD2. Material: PBMCs or a T cell subset sorted from them (not recorded which). The receptor was isolated from an adult woman who had mild COVID-19 (a few samples of this study predate the infection). Cell type and time point are not known. The CDR3 is CASSLHLGLAADTQYF. In DNA, the CDR3 is TGTGCCAGCAGCTTGCATCTGGGACTAGCCGCAGATACGCAGTATTTT.